Below, 19 T cell receptor beta chains from the same sample are listed, as sequenced in a study of shared clonotypes between healthy human individuals. Sequencing was performed with immunoSEQ multiplex PCR; in TCRdb, only in-frame clones are kept and a portion is missing. Seen here are some 1,100,000 clones, roughly 74% observed once, and the top ten hold 0.5% to 0.6%. The material sequenced was memory CD4+ T cells from PBMCs. Subset denoted: CD45RA-negative fraction. The receptors originated from a man aged 18 to 35 in good health. Some clones in this sample may be carry-over from other donors' samples.

There are many counts of this clone. The gene calls are TRBV14 and TRBJ1-4; D is undetermined. This CDR3 comprises 12 residues. Germline V gene data show CDR1 as SGHDN and CDR2 as FVKESK. Trimming removed 2 bases from V and 8 bases from J, with 6 bases in between. The CDR3 spells CASSQRDEKLFF. DNA for the CDR3: TGTGCCAGCAGCCAAAGAGACGAAAAACTGTTTTTT.

The chain employs TRBV7-2 and TRBJ2-1; TRBD2 matches at 9 bases. The CDR3 consists of 16 residues. J lost 9 bases, V lost 3 bases, and 12 bases had no gene match. In germline, CDR1 is SGHTA, CDR2 FQGNSA. In DNA form, the CDR3 reads TGTGCCAGCAGCTTTTGGACTCGCGGGAGGGCCGCTGAGCAGTTCTTC. This encodes CASSFWTRGRAAEQFF.

V is TRBV7-2 and J is TRBJ2-1, with TRBD2 matching over 9 bases. The CDR3 runs to 15 residues. Germline V gene lookup returns CDR1 SGHTA and CDR2 FQGNSA. With V trimmed by 6 bases and J by 6 bases, 9 bases remained unmatched. The CDR3 loop is CASSAPGTSINEQFF. The CDR3 coding sequence is TGTGCCAGCAGTGCCCCGGGGACTAGCATCAATGAGCAGTTCTTC. The variable domain in full, with the rest retrieved from reference TRBV7-2 and TRBJ2-1, is GAGVSQSPSNKVTEKGKDVELRCDPISGHTALYWYRQSLGQGLEFLIYFQGNSAPDKSGLPSDRFSAERTGGSVSTLTIQRTQQEDSAVYLCASSAPGTSINEQFFGPGTRLTVL.

V usage is TRBV27 and J usage is TRBJ1-2; D is uncertain. From germline, CDR1 is MNHEY and CDR2 SMNVEV (reference sequence). V lost 5 bases, J lost 1 base, and 17 bases lay in between. The CDR3 has 16 residues. CDR3 coding DNA: TGTGCCAGCAGTCCTCTCCTGGGAGGGCTTAACTATGGCTACACCTTC. Its protein product is CASSPLLGGLNYGYTF.

The gene calls are TRBV7-2 and TRBJ2-1; a possible D gene is TRBD1 (6 bases). CDR1 and CDR2 (germline): SGHTA, FQGNSA. The V end was cut by 5 bases, the J end by 5 bases, with 16 bases between. This CDR3 is built from 15 residues. CDR3 residues: CASSPGPRGHNEQFF. The CDR3 DNA sequence: TGTGCCAGCAGCCCCGGACCCAGGGGACACAATGAGCAGTTCTTC.

This clone was counted once. The chain carries TRBV6-6 and TRBJ2-5, with no clear D. The CDR3 sequence is 14 residues long. V was clipped by 0 bases and J by 6 bases, with 11 bases between them. Germline V lookup: CDR1 MNHNY, CDR2 SVGAGI (reference sequence). The CDR3: CASSYSRSFQTQYF. CDR3 coding DNA: TGTGCCAGCAGTTACTCTCGTAGCTTCCAGACCCAGTACTTC.

CDR3 nucleotide sequence: TGTGCCAGCAGTTTTCCGGGACAATCCACTGAAGCTTTCTTT. It translates to CASSFPGQSTEAFF. The chain employs TRBV28 and TRBJ1-1; possibly TRBD1 for D (6 bases). The CDR3 runs 14 residues. V was clipped by 3 bases and J by 4 bases, with 12 bases between them. The V gene's germline CDR1 is MDHEN and CDR2 SYDVKM.

The V and J genes are TRBV28 and TRBJ2-3, with TRBD2 identical over 7 bases. CDR1 is MDHEN and CDR2 is SYDVKM in the germline V gene. V lost 5 bases to trimming and J lost 1 base; unmatched junction nucleotides: 6. The CDR3 is made up of 15 amino acids. CDR3 sequence (DNA): TGTGCCAGCAGTAACCCTAGCGGCGGCACAGATACGCAGTATTTT. It yields the protein CASSNPSGGTDTQYF.

This clone was recorded a few times. This same CDR3 is encoded by further DNA sequences in the sample. The chain has TRBV6-5 and TRBJ1-1, with D possibly being TRBD1 (5 bases). CDR3 length equals 14 residues. With 2 bases removed from V and 3 bases from J, the gap between germline ends came to 10 bases. Germline-derived CDR1 and CDR2 are MNHEY and SVGAGI. CDR3 sequence: CASSYSRGDTEAFF. The CDR3 region has the DNA TGTGCCAGCAGTTACAGTCGGGGGGACACTGAAGCTTTCTTT.

Only one count was recorded for this clone. J is TRBJ2-1 and V is TRBV27; 11 nucleotides align to TRBD2. The CDR3 covers 18 residues. The V segment lost 6 bases and the J segment 4 bases; nucleotides outside the gene matches: 14. CDR1 is MNHEY, CDR2 SMNVEV, per germline (reference sequence). CDR3 residues: CASSPRGTSGLSYNEQFF. CDR3 bases: TGTGCCAGCAGCCCAAGAGGGACTAGCGGCTTATCTTACAATGAGCAGTTCTTC.

This sequence joins TRBV7-2 and TRBJ2-5, with 8 nucleotides matching TRBD2. The germline V gene encodes CDR1 SGHTA and CDR2 FQGNSA. The V gene end was trimmed by 2 bases and the J gene end by 5 bases; junction bases not matched to a gene: 10. The CDR3 is 16 residues long. CDR3 loop: CASSLLGAGVFETQYF. CDR3 sequence (DNA): TGTGCCAGCAGCTTACTCGGAGCGGGAGTGTTCGAGACCCAGTACTTC.

This sequence joins TRBV28 and TRBJ2-1; the match to TRBD2 covers 8 bases. Losses at the gene ends were 6 bases for V and 5 bases for J; bases not matched to a gene: 9. The germline V gene encodes CDR1 MDHEN and CDR2 SYDVKM. CDR3 size: 15 residues. The CDR3 nucleotides are TGTGCCAGCAGCGGCGTGGGACTAGGTGACAATGAGCAGTTCTTC. Its protein is CASSGVGLGDNEQFF.

There are a few counts of this clone. Other DNA sequences from this sample encode an identical CDR3 as well. This sequence joins TRBV7-9 and TRBJ1-1; weak D call: TRBD1 (6 bases). Germline-derived CDR1 and CDR2 are SEHNR and FQNEAQ (reference sequence). The CDR3 totals 14 residues. V was trimmed by 0 bases and J by 3 bases, leaving 8 bases between them. DNA of the CDR3: TGTGCCAGCAGCTTAGCAGGGGGGCACACTGAAGCTTTCTTT. Its protein product is CASSLAGGHTEAFF.

Turning to this clone: Other DNA sequences in the sample encode the same CDR3. V usage is TRBV5-1 and J usage is TRBJ1-5; no definite D call. Deletions cut 1 base from V and 5 bases from J, with 7 bases between. The CDR3 covers 13 residues. Germline CDR1 reads SGHRS; CDR2 reads YFSETQ. The CDR3 region is CASSLSVDQPQHF. Here the CDR3 DNA reads TGCGCCAGCAGCTTGTCAGTTGATCAGCCCCAGCATTTT.

The V call is TRBV2, the J call TRBJ2-5, with D perhaps matching TRBD1 or TRBD2 (5 bases each). Germline CDR1 and CDR2: SNHLY and FYNNEI. V was shortened by 6 bases and J by 5 bases, with 19 bases between the two germline ends. This CDR3 contains 15 residues. CDR3 coding DNA: TGTGCCAGCAGGGCTCGGGGACCGGGTCAGGAGACCCAGTACTTC. This translates into CASRARGPGQETQYF.

V usage is TRBV28 and J usage is TRBJ1-5, with D perhaps matching TRBD1 (5 bases). This CDR3 spans 14 amino acids. The germline CDR1 and CDR2 sequences are MDHEN and SYDVKM. V shed 3 bases and J shed 8 bases, with 14 bases lying between them. CDR3 sequence reads: CASSFGGLNKPQHF. CDR3 bases: TGTGCCAGCAGTTTCGGGGGATTAAACAAGCCCCAGCATTTT. Filled out from reference TRBV28 and TRBJ1-5, the complete variable domain reads DVKVTQSSRYLVKRTGEKVFLECVQDMDHENMFWYRQDPGLGLRLIYFSYDVKMKEKGDIPEGYSVSREKKERFSLILESASTNQTSMYLCASSFGGLNKPQHFGDGTRLSIL.

J is TRBJ2-5 and V is TRBV7-8; D perhaps matches TRBD2 (5 bases). Trimming pared 3 bases from V and 5 bases from J, leaving 16 bases between. The CDR3 spans 15 residues. Germline-derived CDR1 and CDR2 are SGHVS and FQNEAQ. This chain's CDR3 is CASSFPTGLRETQYF. The CDR3 DNA sequence: TGTGCCAGCAGCTTTCCAACCGGACTCCGGGAGACCCAGTACTTC.

As for this clone: A much larger clone lies a single base off, so this may be a read error. The sample holds other DNA sequences that translate to the same CDR3. The V gene is TRBV5-1, the J gene TRBJ2-2; D is undetermined. Germline V lookup: CDR1 SGHRS, CDR2 YFSETQ. The germline V and J ends were trimmed by 0 bases and 0 bases, with 6 bases remaining between them. The CDR3 consists of 15 residues. This CDR3 is CASSLGRPNTGELFF. CDR3 sequence (DNA): TGCGCCAGCAGCTTGGGACGGCCGAACACCGGGGAGCTGTTTTTT.

With regard to this clone: In the same sample, other DNA sequences code for this CDR3. The chain has TRBV28 and TRBJ2-7, with TRBD2 matching over 8 bases. This CDR3 is built from 15 residues. V lost 6 bases to trimming and J lost 0 bases; unmatched junction nucleotides: 7. Germline V gene data show CDR1 as MDHEN and CDR2 as SYDVKM. CDR3 in amino acids: CASSSLAGGSYEQYF. The CDR3 region has the DNA TGTGCCAGCAGCTCCCTGGCGGGGGGCTCCTACGAGCAGTACTTC.